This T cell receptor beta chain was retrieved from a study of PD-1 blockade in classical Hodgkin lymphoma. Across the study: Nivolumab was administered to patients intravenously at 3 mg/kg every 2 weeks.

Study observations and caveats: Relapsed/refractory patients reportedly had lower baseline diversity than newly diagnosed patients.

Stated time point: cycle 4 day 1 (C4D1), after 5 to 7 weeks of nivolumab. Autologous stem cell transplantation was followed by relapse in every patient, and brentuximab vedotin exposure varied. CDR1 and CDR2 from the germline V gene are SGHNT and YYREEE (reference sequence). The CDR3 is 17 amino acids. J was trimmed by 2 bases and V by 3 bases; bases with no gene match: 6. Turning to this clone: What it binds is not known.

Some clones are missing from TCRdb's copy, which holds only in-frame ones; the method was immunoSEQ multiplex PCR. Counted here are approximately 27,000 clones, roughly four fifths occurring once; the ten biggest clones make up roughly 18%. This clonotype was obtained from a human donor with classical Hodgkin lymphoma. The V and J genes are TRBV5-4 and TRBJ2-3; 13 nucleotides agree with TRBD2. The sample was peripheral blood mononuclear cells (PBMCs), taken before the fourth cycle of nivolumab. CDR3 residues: CASSSGLAGPFTDTQYF. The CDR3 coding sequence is TGTGCCAGCAGCTCGGGACTAGCGGGGCCTTTCACAGATACGCAGTATTTT.